This is a list of T cell receptor beta chains from one sample in a study of OX40 agonist ivuxolimab in advanced cancers. Using immunoSEQ multiplex PCR, the repertoire was profiled, and TCRdb retains in-frame clones only, with some absent. Of tens of thousands of clones detected, around 83% appear once; the ten largest clones hold 1.4% to 1.5%. The sample was CD4+ or CD8+ T cells sorted from blood, taken in a trial of the OX40 agonist ivuxolimab. All receptors derive from an adult with an advanced solid tumor such as melanoma, head and neck, liver or kidney cancer. CDR3s include the opening cysteine and the closing phenylalanine or tryptophan. The D gene is left open where the match is weak. Some rows have no size entry. The others give once, few or many, or a class for an expanded clone.

v_call,j_call,clone_size,d_call,cdr3_aa,cdr3_nt
TRBV19,TRBJ2-3,.,.,CASSMMTVITDTQYF,TGTGCCAGTAGTATGATGACCGTTATCACAGATACGCAGTATTTT
TRBV11-3,TRBJ1-6,.,.,CASSLDQGSPLHF,TGTGCCAGCAGCTTAGATCAGGGTTCACCCCTCCACTTT
TRBV19,TRBJ1-5,.,TRBD1,CASSIGQGRGNQPQHF,TGTGCCAGTAGTATCGGACAGGGACGGGGCAATCAGCCCCAGCATTTT
TRBV7-8,TRBJ1-5,few,.,CASSLSENQPQHF,TGTGCCAGCAGCTTATCGGAAAATCAGCCCCAGCATTTT
TRBV10-3,TRBJ2-5,.,.,CASTLLPRATQYF,TGTGCCAGCACCCTCCTCCCCCGGGCGACCCAGTACTTC
TRBV10-1,TRBJ1-2,.,.,CASSELAPRGYTF,TGCGCCAGCAGTGAGTTGGCCCCGCGTGGCTACACCTTC
TRBV19,TRBJ1-1,.,TRBD1,CASSINRGGNTEAFF,TGTGCCAGTAGTATAAACAGGGGGGGGAACACTGAAGCTTTCTTT
TRBV19,TRBJ2-2,few,.,CASSLPGPAGELFF,TGTGCCAGTAGTCTACCGGGACCTGCCGGGGAGCTGTTTTTT
TRBV6-5,TRBJ2-7,few,TRBD1,CASSRPGQVSYEQYF,TGTGCCAGCAGTAGGCCGGGACAGGTCTCCTACGAGCAGTACTTC
TRBV6-8,TRBJ2-3,once,.,CASSYGRSTDTQYF,TGTGCCAGCAGTTACGGGCGCAGCACAGATACGCAGTATTTT
TRBV6-1,TRBJ1-2,.,TRBD1,CASSPQGTGGRGYTF,TGTGCCAGCAGTCCGCAGGGGACAGGGGGTCGTGGCTACACCTTC
TRBV5-1,TRBJ2-7,.,.,CASRWGGRNNEQYF,TGCGCCAGCCGCTGGGGGGGCCGGAACAACGAGCAGTACTTC
TRBV6-5,TRBJ1-2,few,.,CASSYSQGYGYTF,TGTGCCAGCAGTTACTCCCAGGGCTATGGCTACACCTTC
TRBV7-9,TRBJ1-3,many,.,CASSLREAGNTIYF,TGTGCCAGCAGCTTAAGGGAGGCTGGAAACACCATATATTTT
TRBV30,TRBJ2-7,.,.,CAWSVQWGPTYEQYF,TGTGCCTGGAGTGTACAATGGGGGCCCACCTACGAGCAGTACTTC
TRBV6-5,TRBJ1-6,.,.,CASSYSDNSPLHF,TGTGCCAGCAGTTACTCGGACAATTCACCCCTCCACTTT
TRBV21-1,TRBJ2-7,.,.,CATYSYSGEQYF,TGTGCCACCTACTCCTACTCGGGCGAGCAGTACTTC
TRBV19,TRBJ2-2,few,.,CATSLKGGIGELFF,TGTGCCACCTCGTTGAAGGGCGGCATCGGGGAGCTGTTTTTT